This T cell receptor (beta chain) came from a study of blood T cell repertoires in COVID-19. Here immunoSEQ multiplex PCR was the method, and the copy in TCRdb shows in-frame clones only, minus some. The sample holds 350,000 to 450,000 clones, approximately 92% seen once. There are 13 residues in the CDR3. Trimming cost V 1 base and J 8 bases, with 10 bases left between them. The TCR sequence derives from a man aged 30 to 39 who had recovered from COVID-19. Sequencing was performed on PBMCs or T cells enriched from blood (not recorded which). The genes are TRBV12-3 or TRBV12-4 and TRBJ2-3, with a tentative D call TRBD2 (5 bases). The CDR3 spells CASSLVREGTQYF. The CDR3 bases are TGTGCCAGCAGTTTAGTACGGGAAGGTACGCAGTATTTT.